Presented here are 20 T cell receptor beta chains from one specimen sequenced in a study of post-analysis software for immune sequencing data. Regarding the study as a whole: Controls had lower frequencies than patients of 4 or 5 TRBV segments, which included TRBV5-6, TRBV5-1 and TRBV20-1.

Unique molecular identifiers featured in each of the TCR beta cDNA libraries. TCRdb analysed the PCR reads with MiXCR anew, one entry per CDR3 protein. The profile covers roughly 570,000 distinct CDR3 sequences, with about a third appearing a single time and around 5.9% taken by the ten largest. Their antigen targets remain unknown. Sequenced input: blood. These receptors all stem from a girl aged 2 to 17 with multiple sclerosis.

Only a few counts were recorded for this clonotype. The chain uses TRBV24-1 and TRBJ2-5, with D unresolved. V shed 4 bases and J shed 5 bases, with 13 bases lying between them. Germline CDR1 and CDR2: KGHDR and SFDVKD. This CDR3 has 14 residues. CDR3 sequence reads: CATSEPTVRETQYF. CDR3 DNA: TGTGCCACCAGTGAACCGACGGTGAGGGAGACCCAGTACTTC.

The DNA of the CDR3 is TGTGCCAGCAGCCCCAGGTGGGGCGGGGGGGACAATGAGCAGTTCTTC. Amino acids: CASSPRWGGGDNEQFF. The genes are TRBV3-1 and TRBJ2-1, with 9 bases lining up with TRBD2. The ends lost 4 bases at V and 5 bases at J; junction bases unmatched: 9. The germline CDR1 and CDR2 sequences are LGHDT and YNNKEL (reference sequence). CDR3 length: 16 amino acids.

V and J are TRBV5-1 and TRBJ1-5; TRBD1 matches at 8 bases. CDR1 is SGHRS and CDR2 is YFSETQ in the germline V gene. Trimming removed 4 bases from V and 7 bases from J; junction bases left unmatched: 10. This CDR3 has 15 amino acids. In DNA form, the CDR3 reads TGCGCCAGCAGCGCTTCGACAGGGGACGGGCAGCCCCAGCATTTT. Protein: CASSASTGDGQPQHF. Filled out from reference TRBV5-1 and TRBJ1-5, the complete variable domain reads KAGVTQTPRYLIKTRGQQVTLSCSPISGHRSVSWYQQTPGQGLQFLFEYFSETQRNKGNFPGRFSGRQFSNSRSEMNVSTLELGDSALYLCASSASTGDGQPQHFGDGTRLSIL.

The gene calls are TRBV15 and TRBJ1-2; 7 bases line up with TRBD1. Trimming removed 0 bases from V and 7 bases from J; junction bases left unmatched: 8. The CDR3 has 15 amino acids. Germline V gene data show CDR1 as LNHNV and CDR2 as YYDKDF (reference sequence). Here the CDR3 reads CATSRDRGGLLGYTF. The CDR3 bases are TGTGCCACCAGCAGAGATAGAGGGGGCTTGCTTGGCTACACCTTC.

This clonotype was seen a handful of times. This CDR3 reads CASSIWTRGTDTQYF. Written as DNA, the CDR3 is TGTGCCAGCAGCATCTGGACTAGGGGTACAGATACGCAGTATTTT. The gene calls are TRBV7-2 and TRBJ2-3, with 7 bases fitting TRBD2. Per the germline V gene, CDR1 is SGHTA and CDR2 is FQGNSA. V dropped 5 bases and J dropped 3; count of bases not matched to a gene: 8. The CDR3 runs to 15 residues.

The V and J genes are TRBV7-2 and TRBJ2-7; D tentatively fits TRBD1 or TRBD2 (5 bases each). Between the trimmed V and J ends, which lost 0 bases and 4 bases, there was a span of 13 bases. This CDR3 region has 15 residues. CDR1 SGHTA and CDR2 FQGNSA come from the germline V gene. The CDR3 is CASSLAGDPFYEQYF. The DNA for the CDR3 is TGTGCCAGCAGCTTAGCGGGGGACCCTTTTTACGAGCAGTACTTC.

This clonotype came up a few times. This rearrangement joins TRBV27 to TRBJ1-2, with a tentative D call TRBD1 (5 bases). CDR3 length: 13 residues. Germline CDR1 and CDR2: MNHEY and SMNVEV (reference sequence). The V end was cut by 5 bases, the J end by 3 bases, with 10 bases between. Here the CDR3 reads CASSPTGHYGYTF. In DNA form, the CDR3 reads TGTGCCAGCAGTCCCACAGGCCACTATGGCTACACCTTC.

This chain connects TRBV13 to TRBJ1-1, with D tentatively TRBD1 (6 bases). V dropped 2 bases and J dropped 4 bases, with 11 bases sitting between them. This CDR3 has 14 amino acids. Germline CDR1 is PRHDT and CDR2 is FYEKMQ (reference sequence). The DNA for the CDR3 is TGTGCCAGCAGCTTATACAGGGTCGTCACTGAAGCTTTCTTT. Translating it yields CASSLYRVVTEAFF.

The V gene is TRBV20-1, the J gene TRBJ1-2, with 10 nucleotides matching TRBD1. The germline CDR1 and CDR2 sequences are DFQATT and SNEGSKA (reference sequence). Trimming cost V 5 bases and J 1 base; bases outside gene matches: 7. The CDR3 is 15 amino acids. Written as DNA, the CDR3 is TGCAGTGCTGGGGGGGGGACAGGGGTTAACTATGGCTACACCTTC. It codes for CSAGGGTGVNYGYTF.

This clonotype was detected a few times. The CDR3 nucleotides read TGTGCCAGCAGCCAAGAACAGGATGGTCAGCCCCAGCATTTT. Its protein is CASSQEQDGQPQHF. This chain joins TRBV3-1 and TRBJ1-5, with a tentative D call TRBD1 (5 bases). Between the trimmed V and J ends, which lost 0 bases and 6 bases, there was a span of 9 bases. CDR1 and CDR2 from the germline V gene are LGHDT and YNNKEL (reference sequence). The CDR3 covers 14 residues.

About this clonotype itself: A read error is possible here, since a much larger clone lies one base away. The chain combines TRBV6-5 with TRBJ2-1; unclear D gene. V was trimmed by 4 bases and J by 6 bases, leaving 7 bases between them. CDR1 is MNHEY, CDR2 SVGAGI, per germline. There are 12 residues in the CDR3. The CDR3 DNA follows: TGTGCCAGCAGTTTCCAGGTCAATGAGCAGTTCTTC. This gives the protein CASSFQVNEQFF.

V usage is TRBV20-1 and J usage is TRBJ1-1, with no clear D. CDR1 DFQATT and CDR2 SNEGSKA come from the germline V gene (reference sequence). Between the trimmed V and J ends, which lost 3 bases and 3 bases, there was a span of 8 bases. The CDR3 consists of 12 residues. CDR3 coding DNA: TGCAGTGCTAGTACTGCTCACACTGAAGCTTTCTTT. Translated, it gives CSASTAHTEAFF.

The chain links TRBV20-1 to TRBJ1-2; D gene ambiguous. V shed 6 bases and J shed 2 bases, with 16 bases lying between them. The CDR3 covers 14 residues. CDR1 and CDR2 from the germline V gene are DFQATT and SNEGSKA (reference sequence). The CDR3 region is CSASPGRSNYGYTF. Written as DNA, the CDR3 is TGCAGTGCCTCCCCCGGGCGGTCCAACTATGGCTACACCTTC.

The chain links TRBV5-1 to TRBJ2-2, with D perhaps being TRBD1 or TRBD2 (6 bases each). Germline CDR1 is SGHRS and CDR2 is YFSETQ. This CDR3 is 16 amino acids long. Trimming stripped 2 bases from V and 1 base from J, with 12 bases between. CDR3: CASSFTGALNTGELFF. CDR3 DNA sequence: TGCGCCAGCAGCTTCACGGGGGCTCTGAACACCGGGGAGCTGTTTTTT.

CDR3 region: CASSQDRDGRLNEKLFF. The DNA for the CDR3 is TGTGCCAGCAGCCAAGATCGGGATGGCCGCCTTAATGAAAAACTGTTTTTT. This chain uses TRBV3-1 with TRBJ1-4; D is unclear. Germline loops: CDR1 LGHDT, CDR2 YNNKEL (reference sequence). Trimming left V 0 bases short and J 4 bases short, with 15 bases between. This CDR3 region has 17 residues.

This clonotype has a handful of counts. The CDR3 is CSARYPGQGGSGANVLTF. DNA of the CDR3: TGCAGTGCTAGATACCCGGGACAGGGAGGCTCTGGGGCCAACGTCCTGACTTTC. V usage is TRBV20-1 and J usage is TRBJ2-6, with 9 bases lining up with TRBD1. Trimming cost V 2 bases and J 0 bases; bases outside gene matches: 8. CDR3 size: 18 residues. From germline, CDR1 is DFQATT and CDR2 SNEGSKA (reference sequence).

This clonotype was counted between two and nine times. V gene TRBV11-2 combines with J gene TRBJ2-3, with D maybe TRBD1 (7 bases). The CDR3 covers 15 residues. Germline-derived CDR1 and CDR2 are SGHAT and FQNNGV. Trimming took 1 base from V and 3 from J, leaving 11 bases between them. The CDR3 here is CASSLGPGGTDTQYF. For the CDR3, the DNA is TGTGCCAGCAGCTTAGGGCCAGGGGGGACAGATACGCAGTATTTT.

This clonotype was detected many times. The V and J genes are TRBV6-6 and TRBJ2-7; TRBD1 might be the D (5 bases). Trimming removed 5 bases from V and 3 bases from J, with 8 bases in between. The CDR3 runs 12 residues. Germline CDR1 and CDR2: MNHNY and SVGAGI (reference sequence). CDR3 protein: CASSQQGYEQYF. In nucleotides, the CDR3 is TGTGCCAGCAGTCAGCAGGGCTACGAGCAGTACTTC.

In its sample, this clonotype was seen a few times. The genes are TRBV10-3 and TRBJ2-1, with D maybe TRBD2 (6 bases). Germline values: CDR1 ENHRY, CDR2 SYGVKD. Trimming took off 7 bases at V and 9 bases at J, with 13 bases between the two ends. The CDR3 runs 12 residues. CDR3 sequence reads: CAITPAEGEQFF. The CDR3 region has the DNA TGTGCCATCACTCCAGCGGAGGGTGAGCAGTTCTTC.

V gene TRBV21-1 combines with J gene TRBJ2-7; the table's D call TRBD1 went unverified against the DNA. TRBV21-1 is assigned pseudogene status. CDR3 length equals 16 residues. The CDR3, as DNA: TGTGCCAGCAGCTCCCGGACATCTAATAGCTCCTACGAGCAGTACTTC. Encoded protein: CASSSRTSNSSYEQYF.